A selection of T cell receptor beta chains follows, all from one sample in a study of blood T cell repertoires in COVID-19. Repertoires were generated with immunoSEQ multiplex PCR, while TCRdb's copy carries only in-frame clones and drops some. In the table there are some 180,000 clones, around 83% of which are singletons. The sequencing input was peripheral blood. The receptors originated from a woman between 65 and 79 years old who had recovered from COVID-19. Both conserved end residues are part of each CDR3. A D gene is named only where the DNA matches it firmly. Some rows mark clone size as missing; the rest say once, few, many or name a class of expanded clone.

. | TRBJ2-2 | . | TRBV28 | TGTGCCAGCAGTGTCCGAAGGGGCGGTCCCGGGGAGCTGTTTTTT | CASSVRRGGPGELFF
. | TRBJ2-1 | many | TRBV4-2 | TGTGCCAGCAGCCAAGAGAATGGGGCCACTGGGCAGTTCTTC | CASSQENGATGQFF
TRBD2 | TRBJ2-5 | many | TRBV3-1/TRBV3-2 | TGTGCCAGCAGCCAAGCCCCTTTTGGCGGGGGGGAGACCCAGTACTTC | CASSQAPFGGGETQYF
TRBD1 | TRBJ2-5 | . | TRBV3-1/TRBV3-2 | TGTGCCAGCAGCTCGGGACAGTGGGGTGAGACCCAGTACTTC | CASSSGQWGETQYF
TRBD2 | TRBJ2-1 | . | TRBV2 | TGTGCCAGCAGTGGGGACCGGCGGGGGATCGATGAGCAGTTCTTC | CASSGDRRGIDEQFF
TRBD1 | TRBJ1-4 | . | TRBV29-1 | TGCAGCGTTGAGCGGTACAGGGGGCCTCCGGCTAATGAAAAACTGTTTTTT | CSVERYRGPPANEKLFF
TRBD2 | TRBJ2-7 | few | TRBV6-2/TRBV6-3 | TGTGCCAGCAGTTACCCCAGGACTAGCCCTGCCTACGAGCAGTACTTC | CASSYPRTSPAYEQYF
TRBD1 | TRBJ1-2 | once | TRBV10-3 | TGTGCCATCAGTGAGGGGGACAGGGGGAGAGGCTACACCTTC | CAISEGDRGRGYTF
TRBD2 | TRBJ2-1 | . | TRBV7-2 | TGTGCCAGCAGACCAACTAGCGGGAGGCCGTATGAGCAGTTCTTC | CASRPTSGRPYEQFF
. | TRBJ2-1 | . | TRBV28 | TGTGCCAGCAGCCCCCATCCCAGCTCCTACAATGAGCAGTTCTTC | CASSPHPSSYNEQFF
. | TRBJ1-5 | . | TRBV10-3 | TGTGCCACCGCCCAGGGTTTCCTTAGCAATCAGCCCCAGCATTTT | CATAQGFLSNQPQHF
TRBD2 | TRBJ2-3 | . | TRBV28 | TGTGCCAGCAGTTTAGTCGGGAGGGGTGCAGATACGCAGTATTTT | CASSLVGRGADTQYF
. | TRBJ2-7 | few | TRBV18 | TGTGCCAGCTCACCTGGGCCAGGGAAGAGCTCCTACGAGCAGTACTTC | CASSPGPGKSSYEQYF
. | TRBJ2-3 | . | TRBV19 | TGTGCCAGTAGTGGGGCCGGGCGTGTGGCAGATACGCAGTATTTT | CASSGAGRVADTQYF
. | TRBJ2-7 | . | TRBV7-9 | TGTGCCAGCAGCGAGGGGGGAGGGCCCTACGAGCAGTACTTC | CASSEGGGPYEQYF
. | TRBJ2-2 | . | TRBV28 | TGTGCCAGCAGTTGGGGGCAGGGTTGGCCCGGGGAGCTGTTTTTT | CASSWGQGWPGELFF
TRBD2 | TRBJ2-2 | . | TRBV28 | TGTGCCAGCAGTACACGCTGGGGACTAGCGGGACCCCCGGGGACCGGGGAGCTGTTTTTT | CASSTRWGLAGPPGTGELFF
TRBD1 | TRBJ1-1 | . | TRBV3-1/TRBV3-2 | TGTGCCAGCAGCCCCGGACAGGGAGGGGACACTGAAGCTTTCTTT | CASSPGQGGDTEAFF
TRBD1 | TRBJ2-5 | . | TRBV5-1 | TGCGCCAGCAGCTTGGATGGGGACAGGGGTCCCCTTTTGGACTTC | CASSLDGDRGPLLDF
. | TRBJ2-1 | once | TRBV12-5 | TGTGCTAGTGCCGACTCGGGGGGCCTCTACAATGAGCAGTTCTTC | CASADSGGLYNEQFF
TRBD2 | TRBJ2-7 | . | TRBV7-2 | TGTGCCAGCAGCTTTGTGGGGACTAGCGGCCCCGGGGGAGGGTACGAGCAGTACTTC | CASSFVGTSGPGGGYEQYF
TRBD2 | TRBJ2-7 | many | TRBV29-1 | TGCAGCCCCCGGGGGGACGAGCAGTACTTC | CSPRGDEQYF
. | TRBJ1-5 | . | TRBV5-1 | TGCGCCAGCAGCCCCCAGGTGGGTAGCAATCAGCCCCAGCATTTT | CASSPQVGSNQPQHF
TRBD1 | TRBJ2-1 | . | TRBV5-1 | TGCGCCAGCAGCTTGGGCCCGACAGGGGCCTACAATGAGCAGTTCTTC | CASSLGPTGAYNEQFF
. | TRBJ1-1 | . | TRBV7-3 | TGTGCCAGCAGCCCATACGGGGGGTTTGCTGAAGCTTTCTTT | CASSPYGGFAEAFF
TRBD1 | TRBJ1-4 | . | TRBV19 | TGTGCTAGTGGGGGACAGGGTGCCTTCGGTGAAAAACTGTTTTTT | CASGGQGAFGEKLFF
. | TRBJ1-1 | . | TRBV6-5 | TGTGCCAGCAGCCAGGGATTGAACACTGAAGCTTTCTTT | CASSQGLNTEAFF
. | TRBJ2-7 | . | TRBV27 | TGTGCCAGCAGTTTACGACCCCGCGGGGCCCTTTACGAGCAGTACTTC | CASSLRPRGALYEQYF
TRBD1 | TRBJ1-3 | . | TRBV19 | TGTGCCAGTAGTCCCAGGGGGTCTGAAAACACCATATATTTT | CASSPRGSENTIYF
TRBD1 | TRBJ1-6 | few | TRBV5-4 | TGTGCCAGCAGCTTGGCCAGGGGGCATGGTTCACCCCTCCACTTT | CASSLARGHGSPLHF
TRBD1 | TRBJ1-2 | . | TRBV19 | TGTGCCAGTAGTATACAGGGGGCCTATGGCTACACCTTC | CASSIQGAYGYTF
. | TRBJ1-2 | . | TRBV19 | TGTGCCAGTAGGCGGGGCAGCCCCGGGGGAGGCTACACCTTC | CASRRGSPGGGYTF
TRBD2 | TRBJ2-1 | few | TRBV7-9 | TGTGCCACCCGGACTAGCGGGAATGAGCAGTTCTTC | CATRTSGNEQFF
. | TRBJ1-4 | . | TRBV5-1 | TGCGCCAGCAGCTTGGAGCCGAATGAAAAACTGTTTTTT | CASSLEPNEKLFF
. | TRBJ1-2 | . | TRBV19 | TGTGCCAGTACCCCACACCGTAACTATGGCTACACCTTC | CASTPHRNYGYTF
TRBD1 | TRBJ1-1 | . | TRBV5-1 | TGCGCCAGCAGCGAAAGGGGGCTCGGCACTGAAGCTTTCTTT | CASSERGLGTEAFF
TRBD2 | TRBJ2-4 | . | TRBV6-5 | TGTGCCAGCTGGGCTAGCGGACGGGGCGAAAACATTCAGTACTTC | CASWASGRGENIQYF
. | TRBJ1-2 | . | TRBV4-1 | TGCGCCAGCAGCCAAGGGCATTCTCGCAGGGTTATCGGCTACACCTTC | CASSQGHSRRVIGYTF
TRBD1 | TRBJ2-3 | once | TRBV4-2 | TGTGCCAGCAGCCGACTGACAGGGGCCATGGGTACAGATACGCAGTATTTT | CASSRLTGAMGTDTQYF
. | TRBJ1-1 | . | TRBV29-1 | TGCAGCGTTGACGCGGCAGGGGTAAGAACTGAAGCTTTCTTT | CSVDAAGVRTEAFF
TRBD2 | TRBJ2-3 | . | TRBV19 | TGTGCCAGTAGTCCCGGCCGACTAGCGGGAGCCGGGGATACGCAGTATTTT | CASSPGRLAGAGDTQYF
. | TRBJ1-5 | . | TRBV7-8 | TGTGCCAGCAGCCTCCACAGGGCTCATAGCAATCAGCCCCAGCATTTT | CASSLHRAHSNQPQHF
TRBD1 | TRBJ1-5 | . | TRBV6-6 | TGTGCCAGCAGTCGCGGACACAGGGGAGACCAGCCCCAGCATTTT | CASSRGHRGDQPQHF
. | TRBJ1-1 | . | TRBV6-5 | TGTGCCAGCAGTTACGTGGGACAGAACACTGAAGCTTTCTTT | CASSYVGQNTEAFF
. | TRBJ2-7 | many | TRBV18 | TGTGCCAGCTCACCAAGTCCGGGACACGAGAGCTCCTACGAGCAGTACTTC | CASSPSPGHESSYEQYF